The clone carrying this T cell receptor (beta chain) has only a few counts. As yet, its antigen is unknown. The V gene's germline CDR1 is SGDLS and CDR2 YYNGEE. This CDR3 has 13 amino acids. V was clipped by 3 bases and J by 1 base, with 7 bases between them. This entry belongs to a study of shared clonotypes between healthy human individuals. Study conclusions and caveats: Measured sharing among donors was expected to vary with sequencing depth.

Genomic DNA belonging to each subset was distributed in equal measure over several immunoSEQ plates. Study processing details: As immunoSEQ supplied junction-only sequences (without quality scores), filtering differed. The table came from immunoSEQ multiplex PCR; TCRdb's copy has only in-frame clones and leaves some out. The DNA was the basis for D and trimming; V, J and clone size are from that table. The table includes 2 million to 2.5 million clones, approximately 93% detected once. From CD4+ cells came CD45RA+ naive and CD45RA-negative memory subsets. This clonotype was sampled from a man between 18 and 29 years old in good health. Some clones in this sample may be carry-over from other donors' samples. Sequenced input: naive CD4+ T cells from PBMCs. Subset meaning: CD45RA+ positively selected. This chain connects TRBV9 to TRBJ1-1; D unresolved. CDR3 coding DNA: TGTGCCAGCAGCGGCTCCCCGAACACTGAAGCTTTCTTT. It encodes CASSGSPNTEAFF. The entire variable domain, with the rest obtained from reference TRBV9 and TRBJ1-1, is as follows: DSGVTQTPKHLITATGQRVTLRCSPRSGDLSVYWYQQSLDQGLQFLIQYYNGEERAKGNILERFSAQQFPDLHSELNLSSLELGDSALYFCASSGSPNTEAFFGQGTRLTVV.